The T cell receptor (beta chain) under discussion was sequenced for a study of blood T cell repertoires in COVID-19. Study in general: Specimens from acute and convalescent COVID-19 originated in the United States, Italy and Spain. The cDNA or gDNA used as material had been derived from T cells, B-cell-depleted T cells, or PBMCs.

In the study's own analysis: Reference gene primers were amplified, and this amplification served to estimate nucleated cell counts. Profiled with immunoSEQ multiplex PCR; TCRdb holds only in-frame clones, not every one. Clone size and V and J calls were adopted from that table, with D and trimming inferred from the DNA. Of tens of thousands of clones in the sample, 81% are singletons; the top ten hold about 13%. CDR1 MNHEY and CDR2 SMNVEV come from the germline V gene (reference sequence). V was trimmed by 3 bases and J by 3 bases, leaving 11 bases between them. This CDR3 has 14 amino acids. Sequenced material: peripheral blood. V gene TRBV27 combines with J gene TRBJ1-1, with TRBD1 as a possible D gene (5 bases). This sequence was found in a human donor in a cohort sampled during active COVID-19. CDR3 amino acids: CASSFTGDYTEAFF. The CDR3 nucleotides are TGTGCCAGCAGTTTCACGGGGGACTACACTGAAGCTTTCTTT.